The clone carrying this TCR beta chain was counted many times. TCRdb re-derived calls from the RT-PCR reads in MiXCR, one entry per CDR3 protein. The sample records approximately 720,000 distinct CDR3 sequences, 13% to 15% being singletons. The source is a female donor in good health, serving as a healthy control. The sequencing sample was made of memory CD4+ T cells from blood.

The CDR3 is CASKDSNRVNSPLHF. The CDR3 bases are TGTGCCAGCAAGGACAGTAACCGAGTAAATTCACCCCTCCACTTT. The rearrangement links TRBV27 to TRBJ1-6; tentatively, D is TRBD1 (6 bases). CDR1 is MNHEY, CDR2 SMNVEV, per germline (reference sequence). The ends were cut back, 7 bases at V and 7 bases at J, with 17 bases in the middle. There are 15 residues in the CDR3.